These 14 T cell receptor beta chains were all obtained from the same sample, sequenced in a study of T cells after yellow fever vaccination (dated by TCRdb to the late 2010s). The sample's treatment or condition label, decoded: live attenuated yellow fever vaccine strain. The method was 5' RACE. The run used an Illumina NovaSeq 6000. TCRdb trimmed public reads at Q25 via fastp, called clones via MiXCR and kept in-frame beta chains. Rows are combined by CDR3 protein, so each entry shows the most common genes and DNA. The table for this sample lists 300,000 or so distinct CDR3 sequences; around 3.9% of them were counted only once. In total, the top ten clones hold 20% to 30% of the sample. The sequencing used PBMCs, collected 5 days after the yellow fever booster vaccination. Receptors originate from a man younger than 30 who received the YFV17D yellow fever vaccine.

The genes are TRBV5-4 and TRBJ2-7, with D possibly TRBD1 on 6 matching bases. The CDR3 has 16 residues. CDR1 is SGHNT and CDR2 is YYREEE in the germline V gene (reference sequence). Trimming stripped 3 bases from V and 1 base from J, with 17 bases between. The CDR3 DNA follows: TGTGCCAGCAGCTACGGCATTCCCAGGGGATCCTACGAGCAGTACGTC. It yields the protein CASSYGIPRGSYEQYV.

This clonotype has more than one count but fewer than ten. V gene TRBV11-2 combines with J gene TRBJ1-1; D might be TRBD1 (5 bases). This CDR3 region has 14 residues. The germline gives CDR1 SGHAT, CDR2 FQNNGV. V was cut by 5 bases and J by 2 bases, with 12 bases left in between. The CDR3 bases are TGTGCCAGCAGCGCAGGGACTCTTAACACTGAAGCTTTCTTT. Protein sequence: CASSAGTLNTEAFF.

This clonotype occurred many times. This rearrangement joins TRBV14 to TRBJ2-1; unclear D gene. Trimming stripped 4 bases from V and 8 bases from J, with 24 bases between. The CDR3 contains 17 residues. Germline V CDR1 and CDR2: SGHDN, FVKESK. The CDR3 DNA reads TGTGCCAGCAGCCCCACTCGGGCCAGCCGCTTATGGCATGAGCAGTTCTTC. Translating it yields CASSPTRASRLWHEQFF.

This clonotype was recorded at least ten times. As DNA, the CDR3 is TGTGCCAGCAGAAAAAGACAGGGGATGAGCAATCAGCCCCAGCATTTT. Protein product: CASRKRQGMSNQPQHF. V usage is TRBV28 and J usage is TRBJ1-5, with TRBD1 identical over 8 bases. The germline CDR1 and CDR2 sequences are MDHEN and SYDVKM. The CDR3 is made up of 16 amino acids. Trimming at V came to 6 bases and at J to 1 base, leaving 8 bases not matched to a gene.

The table lists this clonotype with many counts. J is TRBJ2-2 and V is TRBV5-8; 7 bases line up with TRBD2. The CDR3 length is 15 residues. V lost 2 bases, J lost 7 bases, and 8 bases stayed unmatched. CDR1 and CDR2 (germline): SGHTS, YDEGEE. CDR3 sequence (DNA): TGTGCCAGCAGCTTCCGGGGGGAAATCGGCGGGGAGCTGTTTTTT. Its protein is CASSFRGEIGGELFF.

The J gene is TRBJ2-3, the V gene TRBV6-4, with 13 bases matching TRBD2. In germline, CDR1 is MRHNA, CDR2 SNTAGT. V shed 0 bases, J shed 1 base, and the junction held 1 base outside the gene matches. The CDR3 has 17 amino acids. CDR3 nucleotide sequence: TGTGCCAGCAGTGACTCTACTAGCGGGGGGGGCACAGATACGCAGTATTTT. This gives the protein CASSDSTSGGGTDTQYF.

This clonotype occurred many times. V usage is TRBV20-1 and J usage is TRBJ2-5, with TRBD2 matching 8 bases. CDR1 is DFQATT and CDR2 is SNEGSKA in the germline V gene (reference sequence). CDR3 length: 13 residues. With 3 bases clipped from V and 4 bases from J, the junction kept 4 bases outside the gene matches. For the CDR3, the DNA is TGCAGTGCTAGCGCCAGCGGGGGAGAGACCCAGTACTTC. As protein: CSASASGGETQYF.

V gene TRBV7-9 combines with J gene TRBJ2-1, with 13 bases matching TRBD2. Looked up from germline, CDR1 is SEHNR and CDR2 is FQNEAQ (reference sequence). J gave up 6 bases and V 0 bases, and 5 bases lay outside the gene matches. This CDR3 contains 17 residues. This CDR3 is CASSLAPTSGGGNEQFF. CDR3 DNA: TGTGCCAGCAGCTTAGCCCCAACTAGCGGGGGGGGCAATGAGCAGTTCTTC.

The chain links TRBV20-1 to TRBJ2-1, with TRBD2 matching 10 bases. Trimming cost V 3 bases and J 3 bases; bases outside gene matches: 5. The CDR3 is 15 residues long. The germline V gene has CDR1 DFQATT and CDR2 SNEGSKA (reference sequence). The chain's CDR3 is CSARLGLAFYNEQFF. The CDR3 DNA is TGCAGTGCTAGGCTGGGACTAGCGTTCTACAATGAGCAGTTCTTC.

This clonotype has at least ten counts. V is TRBV10-3 and J is TRBJ2-5; D is possibly TRBD2 (5 bases). CDR3 size: 14 residues. V was trimmed by 2 bases and J by 3 bases, leaving 10 bases between them. The germline CDR1 and CDR2 sequences are ENHRY and SYGVKD. CDR3 DNA: TGTGCCATCAGTGAGCCCGGGGAGAAAGAGACCCAGTACTTC. Amino acid sequence: CAISEPGEKETQYF.

This clonotype was seen repeatedly, ten times or more. The chain employs TRBV20-1 and TRBJ2-3, with D possibly being TRBD1 or TRBD2 (5 bases each). V lost 6 bases, J lost 2 bases, and 18 bases lay in between. Germline V gives CDR1 DFQATT, CDR2 SNEGSKA (reference sequence). The CDR3 is 15 residues long. DNA of the CDR3: TGCAGTGCCGATGGGGGTGGCAGGATCACAGATACGCAGTATTTT. Protein: CSADGGGRITDTQYF.

This clonotype has a count of ten or more. This rearrangement joins TRBV10-3 to TRBJ2-3; no reliable D call. CDR3 length: 13 residues. Germline values: CDR1 ENHRY, CDR2 SYGVKD. Between the trimmed V and J ends, which lost 8 bases and 8 bases, there was a span of 17 bases. The CDR3 protein is CAIGRDERGTQYF. The CDR3 nucleotides are TGTGCCATCGGTAGAGACGAGCGAGGTACGCAGTATTTT.

This clonotype was detected only a few times. The J gene is TRBJ2-5, the V gene TRBV6-5; 13 bases map to TRBD2. From germline, CDR1 is MNHEY and CDR2 SVGAGI. After removal of 1 base from V and 1 base from J, the junction contained 6 bases not matched to a gene. The CDR3 runs to 18 residues. CDR3 in amino acids: CASSYLGRTSGSQETQYF. DNA of the CDR3: TGTGCCAGCAGTTACTTGGGACGGACTAGCGGGAGCCAAGAGACCCAGTACTTC.

This chain joins TRBV5-4 and TRBJ1-1; D is possibly TRBD1 (5 bases). CDR1 SGHNT and CDR2 YYREEE come from the germline V gene (reference sequence). The germline V and J ends were trimmed by 5 bases and 0 bases, with 5 bases remaining between them. The CDR3 has 12 amino acids. The CDR3 region is CASRGVNTEAFF. In DNA form, the CDR3 reads TGTGCCAGCAGGGGGGTGAACACTGAAGCTTTCTTT.